This TCR beta chain was identified in a study of cytomegalovirus exposure and HLA in healthy donors. Study results and caveats: Reportedly, fewer N-insertions than the roughly 600-donor mean appeared in an Asian-associated ancestry cluster in a later analysis.

With respect to this clone: Its antigen is not known.

V was trimmed by 5 bases and J by 4 bases, leaving 15 bases between them. Germline assignment: CDR1 SGHTA and CDR2 FQGTGA. The CDR3 consists of 15 residues. Primers for the PCR totalled 60 Vbeta and 13 Jbeta. Using immunoSEQ multiplex PCR, the repertoire was profiled, and TCRdb retains in-frame clones only, with some absent. The repertoire holds more than 100,000 clones, roughly four fifths seen once, with 8.1% in the top ten. This rearrangement joins TRBV7-3 to TRBJ2-1, with D possibly TRBD1 on 6 matching bases. Specimen: PBMCs. This clonotype was sampled from a woman aged 45-65 years in good health and CMV-seropositive. CDR3 DNA sequence: TGTGCCAGCAGCCTGGGGGCGGCCCTTTACAATGAGCAGTTCTTC. Translated: CASSLGAALYNEQFF. Looking up the rest from reference TRBV7-3 and TRBJ2-1 gives the full variable domain: GAGVSQTPSNKVTEKGKYVELRCDPISGHTALYWYRQSLGQGPEFLIYFQGTGAADDSGLPNDRFFAVRPEGSVSTLKIQRTERGDSAVYLCASSLGAALYNEQFFGPGTRLTVL.